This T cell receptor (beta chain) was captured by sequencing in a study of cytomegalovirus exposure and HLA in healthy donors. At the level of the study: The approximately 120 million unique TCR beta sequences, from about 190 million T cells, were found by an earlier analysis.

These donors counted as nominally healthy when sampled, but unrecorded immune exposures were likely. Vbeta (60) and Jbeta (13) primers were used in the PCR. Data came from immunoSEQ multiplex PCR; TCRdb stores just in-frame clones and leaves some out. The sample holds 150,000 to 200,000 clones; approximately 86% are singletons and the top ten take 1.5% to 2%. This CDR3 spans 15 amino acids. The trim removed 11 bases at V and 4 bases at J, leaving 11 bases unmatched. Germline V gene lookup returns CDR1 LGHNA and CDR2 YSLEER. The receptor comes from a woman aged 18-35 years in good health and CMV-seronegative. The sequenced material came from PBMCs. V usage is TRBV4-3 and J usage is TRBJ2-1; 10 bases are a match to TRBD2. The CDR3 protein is CAAGGAGGDYNEQFF. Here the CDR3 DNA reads TGCGCCGCGGGGGGAGCGGGAGGGGATTACAATGAGCAGTTCTTC.